The clone carrying this TCR beta chain has only a few counts. Antigen unknown. The data stem from a study of T cell repertoires in cytomegalovirus infection. General study points: Ex vivo responses were dominated by HLA-C-restricted CMV-specific TCR beta clonotypes.

The CDR3 runs to 15 residues. V was shortened by 0 bases and J by 5 bases, with 11 bases between the two germline ends. TCRdb reanalysed the reads using MiXCR and keeps one entry per CDR3 protein. The sample has roughly 500,000 distinct CDR3 sequences, approximately 17% seen once. The sequencing sample was made of CD8+ T cells from PBMCs. The chain is built from TRBV12-3 or TRBV12-4 and TRBJ2-1; possible D gene TRBD1, 5 bases. This TCR was recovered from a human donor in good health (CMV status not recorded). Some clones in this sample may be carry-over from other donors' samples. For the CDR3, the DNA is TGTGCCAGCAGTTTAGCGCTATCCAGGGACAATGAGCAGTTCTTC. It translates to CASSLALSRDNEQFF.